This TCR beta chain was found in a study of T cell changes during pregnancy in multiple sclerosis. The data were produced by immunoSEQ multiplex PCR, yet TCRdb's version contains in-frame clones alone and is incomplete. The sample lists about 56,000 clones, more than 75% occurring once. This TCR derives from a human donor whose cells served as feeder cells for cultures in a pregnancy study. Material for sequencing was peripheral blood from another person, used as feeder cells.

The CDR3 reads CASSLGEGGYGYTF. The CDR3 DNA reads TGTGCCAGCAGCTTGGGGGAAGGGGGCTATGGCTACACCTTC. The genes are TRBV5-6 and TRBJ1-2; maybe TRBD1 (6 bases). Trimming took off 0 bases at V and 4 bases at J, with 10 bases between the two ends. This CDR3 is built from 14 residues. Germline CDR1 and CDR2: SGHDT and YYEEEE.